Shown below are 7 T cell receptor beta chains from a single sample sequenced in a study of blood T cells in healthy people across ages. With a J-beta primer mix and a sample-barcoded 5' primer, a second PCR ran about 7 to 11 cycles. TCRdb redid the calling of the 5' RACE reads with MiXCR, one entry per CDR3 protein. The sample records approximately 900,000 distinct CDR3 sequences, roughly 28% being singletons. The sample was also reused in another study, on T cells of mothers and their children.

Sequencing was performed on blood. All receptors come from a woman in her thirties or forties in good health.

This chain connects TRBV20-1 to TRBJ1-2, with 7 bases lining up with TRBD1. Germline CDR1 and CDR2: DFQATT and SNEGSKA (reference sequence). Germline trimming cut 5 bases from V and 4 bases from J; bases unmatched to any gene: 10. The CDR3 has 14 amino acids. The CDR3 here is CSAPQTGMAYGYTF. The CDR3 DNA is TGCAGTGCTCCTCAGACAGGGATGGCCTATGGCTACACCTTC.

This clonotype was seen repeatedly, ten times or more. The CDR3 DNA reads as TGCAGTGCTAGAGGAAGAGGGTCCCTTAGACTAGCGGGGACCTACAATGAGCAGTTCTTC. This translates into CSARGRGSLRLAGTYNEQFF. The V and J genes are TRBV20-1 and TRBJ2-1; 11 nucleotides line up with TRBD2. V gave up 1 base and J gave up 2 bases; unmatched junction bases: 16. CDR3 size: 20 residues. Germline V gene data show CDR1 as DFQATT and CDR2 as SNEGSKA (reference sequence).

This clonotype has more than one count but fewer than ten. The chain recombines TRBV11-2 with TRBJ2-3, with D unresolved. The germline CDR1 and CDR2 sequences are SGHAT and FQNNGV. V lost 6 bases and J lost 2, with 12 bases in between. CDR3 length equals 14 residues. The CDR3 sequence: CASRPTRVTDTQYF. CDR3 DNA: TGTGCCAGCAGACCTACAAGAGTCACAGATACGCAGTATTTT.

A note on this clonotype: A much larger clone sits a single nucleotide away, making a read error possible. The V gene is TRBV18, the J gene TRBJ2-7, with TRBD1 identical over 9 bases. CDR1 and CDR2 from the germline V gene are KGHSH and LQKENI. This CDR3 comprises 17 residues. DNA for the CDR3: TGTGCCAGCTCACCACTGGGGGCCGGGACAGGGACCTACGAGCAGGACTTC. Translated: CASSPLGAGTGTYEQDF.

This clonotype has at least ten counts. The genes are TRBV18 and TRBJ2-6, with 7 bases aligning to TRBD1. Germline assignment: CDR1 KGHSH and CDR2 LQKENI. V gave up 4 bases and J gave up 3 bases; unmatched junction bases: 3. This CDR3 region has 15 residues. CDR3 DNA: TGTGCCAGCTCACGACAGGGTGATGGGGCCAACGTCCTGACTTTC. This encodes CASSRQGDGANVLTF.

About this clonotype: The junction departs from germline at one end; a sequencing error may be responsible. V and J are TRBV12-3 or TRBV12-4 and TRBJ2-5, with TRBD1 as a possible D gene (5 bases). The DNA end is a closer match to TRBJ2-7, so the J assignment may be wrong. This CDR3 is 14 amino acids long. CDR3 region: CAGSLDSSTYEQYF. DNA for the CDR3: TGTGCCGGCAGTCTCGACAGCTCGACCTACGAGCAGTACTTC.

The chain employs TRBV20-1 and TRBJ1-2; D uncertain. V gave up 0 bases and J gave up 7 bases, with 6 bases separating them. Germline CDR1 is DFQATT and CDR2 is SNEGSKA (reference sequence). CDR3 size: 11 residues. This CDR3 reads CSAREPPGYTF. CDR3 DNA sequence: TGCAGTGCTAGAGAGCCACCTGGCTACACCTTC.